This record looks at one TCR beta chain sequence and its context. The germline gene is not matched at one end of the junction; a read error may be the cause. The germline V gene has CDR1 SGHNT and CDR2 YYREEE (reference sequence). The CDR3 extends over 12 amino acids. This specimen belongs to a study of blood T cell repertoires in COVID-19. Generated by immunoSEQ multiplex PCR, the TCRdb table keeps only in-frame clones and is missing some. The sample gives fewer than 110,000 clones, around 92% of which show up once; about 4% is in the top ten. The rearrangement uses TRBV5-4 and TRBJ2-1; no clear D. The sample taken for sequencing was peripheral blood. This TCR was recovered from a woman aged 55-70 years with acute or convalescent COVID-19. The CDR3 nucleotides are TGTGCCAGCAGCTTGGGAGGTCTATCGATGGTCTTC. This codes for CASSLGGLSMVF.